These 5 T cell receptor beta chains originate from one sample sequenced in a study of blood T cells in healthy people across ages. Using a J-beta primer mix together with a sample-barcoded 5' primer, a second PCR was run for about 6 to 11 cycles. Each CDR3 protein gets one entry after TCRdb re-called the 5' RACE reads with MiXCR. The sample shows about 640,000 distinct CDR3 sequences, about 54% of them seen only once. The sequenced material came from blood. Receptor source: a man in his 60s in good health.

The gene calls are TRBV12-3 or TRBV12-4 and TRBJ2-5; D might be TRBD2 (6 bases). The V end lost 7 bases, the J end lost 2 bases, and 17 bases lay between the germline ends. The CDR3 runs to 15 residues. The CDR3 nucleotides read TGTGCCAGCACGCGCGGGACGGCGGAACAAGAGACCCAGTACTTC. Translated, it gives CASTRGTAEQETQYF.

This rearrangement joins TRBV14 to TRBJ2-3, with TRBD2 matching 13 bases. The CDR3 consists of 15 residues. After removal of 5 bases from V and 5 bases from J, the junction contained 4 bases not matched to a gene. Germline values: CDR1 SGHDN, CDR2 FVKESK. DNA of the CDR3: TGTGCCAGCAGCTTTGGACTAGCGGGGGTAGATACGCAGTATTTT. Protein sequence: CASSFGLAGVDTQYF.

CDR3 region: CAIRGQGGFQETQYF. The CDR3, as DNA: TGTGCCATCAGGGGACAGGGAGGTTTTCAAGAGACCCAGTACTTC. This chain joins TRBV10-3 and TRBJ2-5, with 9 bases matching TRBD1. The CDR3 spans 15 residues. V lost 6 bases and J lost 2; bases outside the gene matches: 7. From germline, CDR1 is ENHRY and CDR2 SYGVKD.

The chain combines TRBV27 with TRBJ2-3; possible D gene TRBD2, 6 bases. The V gene lost 3 bases and the J gene lost 4 bases, with 17 bases spanning the gap. CDR1 and CDR2 (germline): MNHEY, SMNVEV (reference sequence). This CDR3 has 16 residues. The CDR3 bases are TGTGCCAGCAGTTTTTCAGCAGGGTCGGGGGCAGATACGCAGTATTTT. It encodes CASSFSAGSGADTQYF.

The V and J genes are TRBV29-1 and TRBJ1-2; D unclear. The CDR3 runs 12 residues. With 6 bases removed from V and 8 bases from J, the gap between germline ends came to 16 bases. The germline CDR1 and CDR2 sequences are SQVTM and ANQGSEA. In DNA form, the CDR3 reads TGCAGCGTAGACACTGGAGGAGGGGGCTACACCTTC. Protein product: CSVDTGGGGYTF.